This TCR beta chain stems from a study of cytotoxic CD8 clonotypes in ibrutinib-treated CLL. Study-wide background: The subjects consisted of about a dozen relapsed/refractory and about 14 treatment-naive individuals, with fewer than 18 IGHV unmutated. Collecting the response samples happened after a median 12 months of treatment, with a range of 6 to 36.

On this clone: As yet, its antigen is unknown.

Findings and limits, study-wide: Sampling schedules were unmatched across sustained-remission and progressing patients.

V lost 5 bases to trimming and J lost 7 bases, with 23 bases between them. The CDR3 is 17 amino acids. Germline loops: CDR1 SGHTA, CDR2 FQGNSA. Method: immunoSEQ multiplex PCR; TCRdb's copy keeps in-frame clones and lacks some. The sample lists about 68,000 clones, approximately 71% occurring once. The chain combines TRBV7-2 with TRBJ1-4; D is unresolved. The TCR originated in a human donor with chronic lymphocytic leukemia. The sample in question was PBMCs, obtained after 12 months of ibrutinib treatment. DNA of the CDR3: TGTGCCAGCAGCGCCCAAACCGTCGGGCGCGGCGGTGAAAAACTGTTTTTT. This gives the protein CASSAQTVGRGGEKLFF.